This TCR beta chain is drawn from a study of blood T cells in healthy people across ages (dated by TCRdb to between 2014 and 2017). Background on the whole study: In model experiments, template switching captured about one uniquely barcoded TCR beta cDNA molecule for every two T cells. To track age-related changes in TCR beta repertoire diversity, the study relied on deep sequencing normalized with unique cDNA molecular identifiers. Two additional independent replicas of 1 million unique cDNA reads from the same blood draw were analyzed for two donors (one aged 18 to 29 and one aged 80 or older). Donors were grouped into four age groups: young (average about 15 years), middle-aged (39), aged (62) and long-lived (approximately 75). To avoid experimental bias, donors of different ages were distributed randomly across sequencing lanes. Beyond this particular receptor, the publication reports: Observed TCR beta diversity per million T cells fell roughly linearly with age, and a significant reduction was already apparent by age roughly 40. The CMV infection status of donors was not known, potentially confounding age-related changes in expanded clonotypes. Conclusive comparison of naive and antigen-experienced compartments was prevented by the profiling of bulk unsorted PBMCs. Compared with the aged group, more naive CD4+ T cells, fewer expanded clones and increased TCR diversity were shown by the long-lived group, suggesting age selection. A strong correlation was found between observed TCR beta diversity and the percentage of naive T cells measured by flow cytometry. Estimates of total diversity based on one million sequenced T cells were regarded as lower bounds and as underestimates.

The CDR3 runs 14 residues from the cysteine to the phenylalanine. CDR3 DNA only is kept here, 42 bases in frame from base 1. V loses 6 bases at its end and J loses 4 bases; junction bases beyond the gene matches: 11. From a lookup of the germline V gene (reference sequence), CDR1 and CDR2 are DFQATT and SNEGSKA. Library preparation used 5' RACE. TCRdb shows the sequencer as Illumina HiSeq 2500. A second PCR of roughly 6 to 11 cycles was performed with a sample-barcoded 5' primer and a J-beta primer mix. A unique molecular identifier was introduced onto each TCR beta cDNA molecule by a template-switch 5' adaptor carrying 12 random nucleotides. At least 3 million CDR3-containing paired-end reads were obtained from each sample. All of the RNA was converted into first-strand cDNA using the Mint cDNA synthesis kit, with a TRBC-specific oligonucleotide serving as the primer. All cDNA was treated with uracil-DNA glycosylase and then went through a first 18-cycle PCR with the universal primers M1SS and BC2_uni_R. Concerning the study's data processing: For normalization, 1 million high-quality reads, each with a distinct molecular identifier, were randomly selected from each sample. Instead of being binned into consensus sequences, reads with shared molecular identifiers were discarded. MiTCR, set to a Q25 quality threshold and the strictest error-elimination algorithm, was used for CDR3 identification, clonotype clustering and error correction. A nonparametric unseen species model with Euler transformation was used to estimate lower-bound total TCR beta diversity. In-frame beta chains were kept once TCRdb had trimmed the public reads at Q25 with fastp and called clones with MiXCR. Rows are combined by CDR3 protein, so each entry shows the most common genes and DNA. These V and J calls rely on TCRdb rather than the paper's analysis. The sample has fewer than 1.5 million distinct CDR3 sequences on record, roughly 40% of them singletons. The biggest ten clones account for less than 8% of the sample.

Turning to this clonotype: Its recognized antigen is unknown. No quality values exist for individual bases; no much larger clone is one base distant.

The roughly 39 donors, aged 6 to 90 years, were systemically healthy Caucasian individuals from Russia. Each donor gave approximately 9.4 milliliters of peripheral blood, drawn into EDTA-treated Vacutainer tubes. Ficoll-Paque density-gradient centrifugation was used to isolate PBMCs, with at least 7 million obtained per sample. Total RNA was extracted from PBMCs with Trizol reagent, with at least 5 micrograms obtained per sample. Naive CD45RAhigh/CD27high T cell percentages were measured by flow cytometry on a PBMC aliquot from every donor. The source is a woman between 18 and 29 years old in good health. The sample comprised blood. This chain joins TRBV20-1 to TRBJ2-5; 7 bases in between match TRBD1. The nucleotides read TGCAGTGCGCGGGCACAGGGGCTGGGAGAGACCCAGTACTTC. This sequence encodes CSARAQGLGETQYF.